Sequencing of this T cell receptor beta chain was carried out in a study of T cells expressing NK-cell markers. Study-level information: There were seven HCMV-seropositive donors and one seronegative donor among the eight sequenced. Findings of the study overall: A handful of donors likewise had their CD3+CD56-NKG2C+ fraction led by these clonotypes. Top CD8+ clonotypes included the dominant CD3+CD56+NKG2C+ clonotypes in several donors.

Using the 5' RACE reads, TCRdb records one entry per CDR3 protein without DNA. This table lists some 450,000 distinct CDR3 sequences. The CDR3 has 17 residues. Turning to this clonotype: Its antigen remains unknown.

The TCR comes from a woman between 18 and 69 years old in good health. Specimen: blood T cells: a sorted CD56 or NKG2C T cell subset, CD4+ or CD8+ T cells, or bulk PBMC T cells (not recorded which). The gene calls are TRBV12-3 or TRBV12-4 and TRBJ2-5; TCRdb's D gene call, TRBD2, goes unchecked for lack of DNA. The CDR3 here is CASSLIKAGALRETQYF.